The rows below give T cell receptor beta chains drawn from one sample of a study of T cell responses to AZD1222 COVID-19 vaccine. This table comes from immunoSEQ multiplex PCR, and its TCRdb copy is limited to in-frame clones, with some not included. The profile shows approximately 150,000 clones, about nine tenths of them singletons. Material: peripheral blood, obtained 28 days after the second AZD1222 dose. The origin of the receptors is an adult who received the AZD1222 COVID-19 vaccine. Each CDR3 is given with its conserved first and last residue.

cdr3_aa: CASSWDRLNQPQHF; v_call: TRBV6-2/TRBV6-3; j_call: TRBJ1-5
cdr3_aa: CASSIDHGDSSYNSPLHF; v_call: TRBV19; j_call: TRBJ1-6
cdr3_aa: CASSLRQGAEKLFF; v_call: TRBV28; j_call: TRBJ1-4
cdr3_aa: CASSHGTDNQPQHF; v_call: TRBV7-8; j_call: TRBJ1-5
cdr3_aa: CASSLRGVVNEKLFF; v_call: TRBV5-1; j_call: TRBJ1-4
cdr3_aa: CASSEALDHPTGELFF; v_call: TRBV6-1; j_call: TRBJ2-2
cdr3_aa: CASSLAVRSYEQYF; v_call: TRBV7-2; j_call: TRBJ2-7
cdr3_aa: CASSSGQGAWPLHF; v_call: TRBV4-3; j_call: TRBJ1-6
cdr3_aa: CASSLDPQTRDQYF; v_call: TRBV7-2; j_call: TRBJ2-3
cdr3_aa: CSIQTGTYYEQYF; v_call: TRBV29-1; j_call: TRBJ2-7
cdr3_aa: CASSLSRDRGYGYTF; v_call: TRBV5-8; j_call: TRBJ1-2
cdr3_aa: CASSRSGSSNEQYF; v_call: TRBV27; j_call: TRBJ2-7
cdr3_aa: CASSSFREQYF; v_call: TRBV7-2; j_call: TRBJ2-7
cdr3_aa: CATLGQGTYGYTF; v_call: TRBV19; j_call: TRBJ1-2
cdr3_aa: CASSSGLAGGYTGELFF; v_call: TRBV13; j_call: TRBJ2-2
cdr3_aa: CASSGTGRSGTQYF; v_call: TRBV5-6; j_call: TRBJ2-3
cdr3_aa: CSVVFTAYGEQYF; v_call: TRBV29-1; j_call: TRBJ2-7
cdr3_aa: CASSLSVGPSGTEAFF; v_call: TRBV7-2; j_call: TRBJ1-1
cdr3_aa: CASRETGGTTEAFF; v_call: TRBV27; j_call: TRBJ1-1
cdr3_aa: CASSRTWANEKLFF; v_call: TRBV27; j_call: TRBJ1-4
cdr3_aa: CASSLVAGHQETQYF; v_call: TRBV5-1; j_call: TRBJ2-5
cdr3_aa: CASSAVTGFEGGIGTEAFF; v_call: TRBV7-3; j_call: TRBJ1-1
cdr3_aa: CASRVQGNQPQHF; v_call: TRBV19; j_call: TRBJ1-5
cdr3_aa: CASSPQASGGVVWYF; v_call: TRBV7-9; j_call: TRBJ2-5
cdr3_aa: CASSGGTGTVQFF; v_call: TRBV9; j_call: TRBJ2-1
cdr3_aa: CASGLAGAETQYF; v_call: TRBV7-2; j_call: TRBJ2-5
cdr3_aa: CASGQAYYGYTF; v_call: TRBV11-2; j_call: TRBJ1-2
cdr3_aa: CASSDSQGLYNYGYTF; v_call: TRBV10-2; j_call: TRBJ1-2
cdr3_aa: CASSDGLAGDYEQYF; v_call: TRBV6-1; j_call: TRBJ2-7
cdr3_aa: CASSQARGELFF; v_call: TRBV3-1/TRBV3-2; j_call: TRBJ2-2
cdr3_aa: CATATEQGGTGELFF; v_call: TRBV19; j_call: TRBJ2-2
cdr3_aa: CAISDQNLAVNEQFF; v_call: TRBV10-3; j_call: TRBJ2-1
cdr3_aa: CASTRGEFYNEQFF; v_call: TRBV5-1; j_call: TRBJ2-1
cdr3_aa: CASSLAGTGMDGEQFF; v_call: TRBV11-1; j_call: TRBJ2-1
cdr3_aa: CASTTDEHQPQHF; v_call: TRBV6-5; j_call: TRBJ1-5
cdr3_aa: CASALTSGSIYEQFF; v_call: TRBV12-5; j_call: TRBJ2-1
cdr3_aa: CASSYSRTGAYEQYF; v_call: TRBV6-2/TRBV6-3; j_call: TRBJ2-7
cdr3_aa: CASRGQLGYTF; v_call: TRBV6-5; j_call: TRBJ1-2
cdr3_aa: CASNPADTEAFF; v_call: TRBV7-9; j_call: TRBJ1-1
cdr3_aa: CASSWTAAYGYTF; v_call: TRBV6-5; j_call: TRBJ1-2
cdr3_aa: CASSLAREASGIDEQYF; v_call: TRBV5-1; j_call: TRBJ2-7